Shown below are 27 T cell receptor beta chains from a single sample sequenced in a study of OX40 agonist ivuxolimab in advanced cancers. Sequenced by immunoSEQ multiplex PCR; TCRdb stores in-frame clones only, minus some. The sample holds roughly 100,000 clones; 91% are singletons and the top ten take approximately 0.81%. The material was CD4+ or CD8+ T cells sorted from blood, obtained in a trial of the OX40 agonist ivuxolimab. The receptors come from an adult with an advanced solid tumor such as melanoma, head and neck, liver or kidney cancer.

The table lists this clone with a few counts. The chain joins TRBV7-9 to TRBJ1-2; D is possibly TRBD1 (6 bases). This CDR3 has 15 amino acids. V lost 6 bases to trimming and J lost 1 base, with 15 bases between them. CDR1 SEHNR and CDR2 FQNEAQ come from the germline V gene (reference sequence). CDR3 sequence: CASSIQGNLNYGYTF. CDR3 nucleotide sequence: TGTGCCAGCAGTATACAGGGAAACCTTAACTATGGCTACACCTTC. The complete variable domain, with remaining parts taken from reference TRBV7-9 and TRBJ1-2, reads DTGVSQNPRHKITKRGQNVTFRCDPISEHNRLYWYRQTLGQGPEFLTYFQNEAQLEKSRLLSDRFSAERPKGSFSTLEIQRTEQGDSAMYLCASSIQGNLNYGYTFGSGTRLTVV.

The chain carries TRBV7-3 and TRBJ2-7, with a weak D call TRBD2 (5 bases). Germline CDR1 reads SGHTA; CDR2 reads FQGTGA. This CDR3 spans 13 amino acids. V was shortened by 1 base and J by 3 bases, with 7 bases between the two germline ends. The CDR3 loop is CASSLRLLYEQYF. CDR3 bases: TGTGCCAGCAGCTTAAGACTACTCTACGAGCAGTACTTC.

The genes are TRBV9 and TRBJ2-1; maybe TRBD2 (6 bases). The germline V gene has CDR1 SGDLS and CDR2 YYNGEE. Trimming shortened V by 5 bases and J by 4 bases, and 16 bases separated the two germline ends. The CDR3 totals 15 residues. The DNA for the CDR3 is TGTGCCAGCAGTTCCCTTGGCGGGGAATACAATGAGCAGTTCTTC. Translating gives CASSSLGGEYNEQFF.

V is TRBV25-1 and J is TRBJ1-2; D is undetermined. Trimming left V 3 bases short and J 4 bases short, with 9 bases between. This CDR3 contains 13 residues. Germline V lookup: CDR1 MGHDK, CDR2 SYGVNS. The CDR3 is CASSERVSYGYTF. The CDR3 DNA follows: TGTGCCAGCAGTGAGCGGGTCTCCTATGGCTACACCTTC.

V and J are TRBV5-1 and TRBJ2-3; 7 bases are a match to TRBD2. The V gene end was trimmed by 4 bases and the J gene end by 4 bases; junction bases not matched to a gene: 9. Germline-derived CDR1 and CDR2 are SGHRS and YFSETQ. This CDR3 spans 15 amino acids. This chain's CDR3 is CASSIRLAVADTQYF. In DNA, the CDR3 is TGCGCCAGCAGCATACGACTAGCTGTCGCAGATACGCAGTATTTT.

The DNA for the CDR3 is TGCGCCAGCAGCCAAGGGATTCTGGGACTAGCGGGAGGGCGCTACAATGAGCAGTTCTTC. Its protein product is CASSQGILGLAGGRYNEQFF. The V gene is TRBV4-1, the J gene TRBJ2-1, with 16 bases identical to TRBD2. The germline V gene encodes CDR1 MGHRA and CDR2 YSYEKL. V gave up 1 base and J gave up 3 bases; unmatched junction bases: 9. The CDR3 is 20 amino acids.

This chain joins TRBV12-5 and TRBJ1-1; the D is unclear. The CDR3 length is 14 residues. The V end lost 1 base, the J end lost 1 base, and 7 bases lay between the germline ends. The germline V gene has CDR1 LGHNT and CDR2 FRNRAP. Here the CDR3 reads CASGLGAENTEAFF. The CDR3 DNA sequence: TGTGCTAGTGGTTTGGGGGCCGAGAACACTGAAGCTTTCTTT.

A note on this clone: Other nucleotide sequences in the sample specify the same CDR3. V usage is TRBV10-3 and J usage is TRBJ2-3, with D hard to call. Per the germline V gene, CDR1 is ENHRY and CDR2 is SYGVKD. Trimming removed 2 bases from V and 1 base from J, with 7 bases in between. The CDR3 length is 14 residues. The CDR3 spells CAISENFRTDTQYF. The CDR3 coding sequence is TGTGCCATCAGTGAGAACTTTCGCACAGATACGCAGTATTTT.

V gene TRBV10-3 combines with J gene TRBJ1-2; D call uncertain. CDR3 length equals 13 residues. The germline V gene encodes CDR1 ENHRY and CDR2 SYGVKD. Trimming cost V 3 bases and J 5 bases, with 10 bases left between them. For the CDR3, the DNA is TGTGCCATCAGTGATGGGGTTGCATATGGCTACACCTTC. Its translation: CAISDGVAYGYTF.

As concerns this clone: Germline is not matched at one junction end, which may reflect a read error. The chain joins TRBV27 to TRBJ2-2; D unresolved. CDR3 length equals 14 residues. In germline, CDR1 is MNHEY, CDR2 SMNVEV (reference sequence). The CDR3 region is CASSLSWNPGELFF. As DNA, the CDR3 is TGTGCCAGCAGTTTATCGTGGAACCCCGGGGAGCTGTTTTTT.

This rearrangement joins TRBV7-9 to TRBJ2-7; D is ambiguous. The CDR3 has 11 amino acids. V lost 2 bases and J lost 5, with 4 bases in between. Germline V gene sequence: CDR1 SEHNR, CDR2 FQNEAQ (reference sequence). The CDR3 DNA is TGTGCCAGCAGCTTATGGGACGAGCAGTACTTC. Amino acids: CASSLWDEQYF.

V gene TRBV12-5 combines with J gene TRBJ2-2; 9 bases line up with TRBD2. V lost 1 base, J lost 1 base, and 7 bases stayed unmatched. The CDR3 spans 18 residues. Germline loops: CDR1 LGHNT, CDR2 FRNRAP. The chain's CDR3 is CASGLGLAGTLNTGELFF. The CDR3 DNA follows: TGTGCTAGTGGTTTGGGCCTAGCGGGGACTCTGAACACCGGGGAGCTGTTTTTT. Complete variable domain (other parts from reference TRBV12-5 and TRBJ2-2): DARVTQTPRHKVTEMGQEVTMRCQPILGHNTVFWYRQTMMQGLELLAYFRNRAPLDDSGMPKDRFSAEMPDATLATLKIQPSEPRDSAVYFCASGLGLAGTLNTGELFFGEGSRLTVL.

The chain is built from TRBV5-1 and TRBJ2-5, with D perhaps TRBD1 (5 bases). The germline V gene has CDR1 SGHRS and CDR2 YFSETQ. This CDR3 spans 12 amino acids. The V end was cut by 0 bases, the J end by 7 bases, with 7 bases between. The DNA of the CDR3 is TGCGCCAGCAGCTTGGACAGGACGACCCAGTACTTC. Amino acids: CASSLDRTTQYF.

This clone has ten or more counts. The V and J genes are TRBV29-1 and TRBJ2-5; 11 bases are a match to TRBD2. V trimming: 6 bases; J trimming: 7 bases; junction bases outside the gene matches: 10. Germline V gives CDR1 SQVTM, CDR2 ANQGSEA. This CDR3 comprises 14 residues. CDR3 in amino acids: CSVGDLAGGRTQYF. CDR3 in DNA: TGCAGCGTGGGAGACCTAGCGGGGGGCCGGACCCAGTACTTC.

In DNA form, the CDR3 reads TGTGCCAGTGCCGCCGGAAGAGGGGAAGGACAGCCCCAGCATTTT. It specifies CASAAGRGEGQPQHF. The chain employs TRBV19 and TRBJ1-5; a weak D match, TRBD1 (5 bases). CDR1 and CDR2 from the germline V gene are LNHDA and SQIVND (reference sequence). This CDR3 is 15 amino acids long. With 8 bases removed from V and 7 bases from J, the gap between germline ends came to 21 bases.

This sequence joins TRBV7-9 and TRBJ2-3, with D maybe TRBD1 (6 bases). V lost 4 bases to trimming and J lost 8 bases, with 13 bases between them. CDR1 and CDR2 from the germline V gene are SEHNR and FQNEAQ (reference sequence). CDR3 length: 13 amino acids. This CDR3 is CASSSPTGGTQYF. The DNA of the CDR3 is TGTGCCAGCAGCTCCCCGACAGGCGGTACGCAGTATTTT.

The rearrangement uses TRBV27 and TRBJ2-1, with D perhaps matching TRBD1 or TRBD2 (6 bases each). The germline V gene encodes CDR1 MNHEY and CDR2 SMNVEV (reference sequence). The CDR3 runs 15 residues. With 3 bases removed from V and 9 bases from J, the gap between germline ends came to 18 bases. CDR3 protein: CASSFALGGSSEQFF. The CDR3 DNA is TGTGCCAGCAGTTTCGCGTTAGGGGGGAGCAGTGAGCAGTTCTTC.

J is TRBJ2-5 and V is TRBV7-2, with 7 nucleotides matching TRBD1. Germline CDR1 is SGHTA and CDR2 is FQGNSA. The CDR3 loop spans 12 amino acids. The V segment lost 1 base and the J segment 9 bases; nucleotides outside the gene matches: 2. In DNA, the CDR3 is TGTGCCAGCAGCTTAGAGACAGGGTCCCAGTACTTC. Amino acid sequence: CASSLETGSQYF.

The V call is TRBV27, the J call TRBJ2-7; TRBD2 matches at 10 bases. Germline values: CDR1 MNHEY, CDR2 SMNVEV (reference sequence). The CDR3 loop spans 16 amino acids. After removal of 2 bases from V and 5 bases from J, the junction contained 9 bases not matched to a gene. The CDR3 region has the DNA TGTGCCAGCAGTTTAAGTCTAGCGGGAGTGGGTCACGAGCAGTACTTC. It yields the protein CASSLSLAGVGHEQYF.

The rearrangement uses TRBV28 and TRBJ2-3; D remains unclear. V was clipped by 6 bases and J by 8 bases, with 15 bases between them. The CDR3 is 13 amino acids. Germline CDR1 MDHEN, CDR2 SYDVKM. The CDR3 spells CASSPPAGITQYF. Written as DNA, the CDR3 is TGTGCCAGCAGCCCCCCGGCCGGTATTACGCAGTATTTT. The full variable domain, in which reference TRBV28 and TRBJ2-3 provide the parts outside the CDR3, is DVKVTQSSRYLVKRTGEKVFLECVQDMDHENMFWYRQDPGLGLRLIYFSYDVKMKEKGDIPEGYSVSREKKERFSLILESASTNQTSMYLCASSPPAGITQYFGPGTRLTVL.

The chain carries TRBV13 and TRBJ1-1; D unclear. Germline lookup yields CDR1 PRHDT and CDR2 FYEKMQ (reference sequence). The V end lost 2 bases, the J end lost 0 bases, and 13 bases lay between the germline ends. The CDR3 spans 16 residues. Here the CDR3 reads CASSLSEWVMNTEAFF. In DNA form, the CDR3 reads TGTGCCAGCAGCTTATCAGAGTGGGTCATGAACACTGAAGCTTTCTTT.

V and J are TRBV5-1 and TRBJ2-2; D is uncertain. Trimming cost V 0 bases and J 2 bases, with 8 bases left between them. Germline CDR1 SGHRS, CDR2 YFSETQ. The CDR3 runs 15 residues. In DNA, the CDR3 is TGCGCCAGCAGCTTGGCCCCAGGAAACACCGGGGAGCTGTTTTTT. Its translation: CASSLAPGNTGELFF. The full variable domain, its missing parts supplied by reference TRBV5-1 and TRBJ2-2, is KAGVTQTPRYLIKTRGQQVTLSCSPISGHRSVSWYQQTPGQGLQFLFEYFSETQRNKGNFPGRFSGRQFSNSRSEMNVSTLELGDSALYLCASSLAPGNTGELFFGEGSRLTVL.

V usage is TRBV7-9 and J usage is TRBJ2-3; 8 bases are a match to TRBD2. Germline V gives CDR1 SEHNR, CDR2 FQNEAQ (reference sequence). CDR3 length: 19 amino acids. V was pared by 3 bases and J by 0 bases, with 14 bases of the junction left unmatched. The CDR3 here is CASSLYPGGVWSSTDTQYF. CDR3 DNA: TGTGCCAGCAGCTTGTATCCGGGAGGGGTGTGGTCCAGCACAGATACGCAGTATTTT.

The J gene is TRBJ1-1, the V gene TRBV30; D not certain. Germline V lookup: CDR1 GTSNPN, CDR2 SVGIG (reference sequence). The V end was cut by 0 bases, the J end by 11 bases, with 13 bases between. The CDR3 is made up of 12 amino acids. This CDR3 reads CAWSVAAQAAFF. The DNA for the CDR3 is TGTGCCTGGAGTGTCGCCGCCCAGGCGGCTTTCTTT.

The chain links TRBV4-3 to TRBJ2-7; 7 bases are shared with TRBD1. The CDR3 is made up of 13 amino acids. Germline-derived CDR1 and CDR2 are LGHNA and YSLEER. The J segment lost 3 bases and the V segment lost 3 bases, leaving 2 bases of the junction unmatched. The CDR3 protein is CASSQGQHYEQYF. The CDR3 nucleotides are TGCGCCAGCAGCCAGGGACAGCACTACGAGCAGTACTTC.

The J gene is TRBJ1-2, the V gene TRBV7-8; 8 bases align to TRBD1. Germline V gene sequence: CDR1 SGHVS, CDR2 FQNEAQ. The V gene end was trimmed by 0 bases and the J gene end by 8 bases; junction bases not matched to a gene: 8. This CDR3 has 15 residues. Here the CDR3 reads CASSLAPTGDTGYTF. The CDR3 coding sequence is TGTGCCAGCAGCTTAGCGCCGACAGGGGATACGGGCTACACCTTC.

This clone was recorded once. V gene TRBV6-1 combines with J gene TRBJ2-7, with TRBD1 matching over 12 bases. CDR1 MNHNS and CDR2 SASEGT come from the germline V gene. V was clipped by 5 bases and J by 2 bases; unmatched bases: 4. The CDR3 sequence is 15 residues long. This CDR3 is CASSWGQGATYEQYF. The CDR3 bases are TGTGCCAGCAGTTGGGGACAGGGGGCAACCTACGAGCAGTACTTC.